The 8 T cell receptor beta chains reported below all come from one sample, sequenced in a study of shared clonotypes between healthy human individuals (dated by TCRdb to the early 2020s). The method behind the library was the immunoSEQ multiplex PCR assay. This immuneACCESS table, as held by TCRdb, lists in-frame sequences with V and J called but not all clones. Of the missing ones, under half trace to an unresolved V gene in checked studies; the others have no known cause. For this sample the table gives millions of clones, of which 85% to 95% were detected only once. The ten largest make up 0.1% to 0.15% of the sample. The sequencing input was naive CD4+ T cells sorted from blood. Per the publication, the cell subset or site label means: CD45RA+ positively selected. Receptor source: a man younger than 35 in good health.

This chain uses TRBV7-2 with TRBJ2-1; 12 bases are a match to TRBD1. There are 16 residues in the CDR3. Per the germline V gene, CDR1 is SGHTA and CDR2 is FQGNSA. The V gene end was trimmed by 2 bases and the J gene end by 6 bases; junction bases not matched to a gene: 5. The CDR3 nucleotides are TGTGCCAGCAGCTTATTTGGGACAGGGGGCTTCAATGAGCAGTTCTTC. The encoded protein is CASSLFGTGGFNEQFF.

As to this clone: At the DNA level, this CDR3 is encoded by other sequences in the same sample as well. The chain has TRBV5-4 and TRBJ2-3; 11 bases line up with TRBD2. The V segment lost 0 bases and the J segment 6 bases; nucleotides outside the gene matches: 6. This CDR3 comprises 16 residues. Germline CDR1 and CDR2: SGHNT and YYREEE (reference sequence). This CDR3 is CASSLGLAGGSDTQYF. The CDR3 DNA reads TGTGCCAGCAGCTTGGGGCTAGCGGGAGGTTCCGATACGCAGTATTTT.

On this clone itself: The same CDR3 also results from other DNA sequences found in this sample. The chain links TRBV11-3 to TRBJ2-3; 11 bases align to TRBD2. Germline values: CDR1 SGHNT, CDR2 YENEEA. J lost 3 bases, V lost 5 bases, and 7 bases had no gene match. The CDR3 spans 16 residues. The CDR3 nucleotides read TGTGCCAGCAGCCGTCCTAGCGGGGGGTCTACAGATACGCAGTATTTT. It codes for CASSRPSGGSTDTQYF.

This clone has only one observation. The genes are TRBV6-6 and TRBJ2-2; D possibly matches TRBD1 or TRBD2 (5 bases each). V was clipped by 3 bases and J by 6 bases, with 14 bases between them. Germline V lookup: CDR1 MNHNY, CDR2 SVGAGI (reference sequence). The CDR3 runs 15 residues. CDR3 coding DNA: TGTGCCAGCAGTTATGGGCGAGGGGCCCCCGGGGAGCTGTTTTTT. This encodes CASSYGRGAPGELFF.

The chain recombines TRBV5-1 with TRBJ2-6; 12 nucleotides align to TRBD1. The J segment lost 2 bases and the V segment lost 3 bases, leaving 6 bases of the junction unmatched. This CDR3 is built from 18 residues. In germline, CDR1 is SGHRS, CDR2 YFSETQ. The CDR3, as DNA: TGCGCCAGCAGCTCCCGGGACAGGGGGCAACCTGGGGCCAACGTCCTGACTTTC. Its translation is CASSSRDRGQPGANVLTF.

The chain uses TRBV6-5 and TRBJ2-7; possibly TRBD1 for D (5 bases). CDR3 length: 12 amino acids. V was cut by 4 bases and J by 4 bases, with 8 bases left in between. Per germline, CDR1 MNHEY and CDR2 SVGAGI. CDR3 loop: CASSLDMYEQYF. The CDR3 DNA is TGTGCCAGCAGTTTGGACATGTACGAGCAGTACTTC.

V is TRBV29-1 and J is TRBJ2-3, with D hard to call. The CDR3 consists of 13 residues. Per the germline V gene, CDR1 is SQVTM and CDR2 is ANQGSEA. V gave up 5 bases and J gave up 5 bases, with 14 bases separating them. This CDR3 reads CSVTQSVGDTQYF. The CDR3 region has the DNA TGCAGCGTTACACAGTCAGTAGGAGATACGCAGTATTTT.

The chain combines TRBV5-4 with TRBJ1-1; TRBD1 is a possible D gene (6 bases). Trimming took off 1 base at V and 7 bases at J, with 20 bases between the two ends. Germline V gene lookup returns CDR1 SGHNT and CDR2 YYREEE (reference sequence). This CDR3 is 16 amino acids long. Here the CDR3 DNA reads TGTGCCAGCAGCTTGTATAATCAGGGGCCCACGGGTGAAGCTTTCTTT. It yields the protein CASSLYNQGPTGEAFF.